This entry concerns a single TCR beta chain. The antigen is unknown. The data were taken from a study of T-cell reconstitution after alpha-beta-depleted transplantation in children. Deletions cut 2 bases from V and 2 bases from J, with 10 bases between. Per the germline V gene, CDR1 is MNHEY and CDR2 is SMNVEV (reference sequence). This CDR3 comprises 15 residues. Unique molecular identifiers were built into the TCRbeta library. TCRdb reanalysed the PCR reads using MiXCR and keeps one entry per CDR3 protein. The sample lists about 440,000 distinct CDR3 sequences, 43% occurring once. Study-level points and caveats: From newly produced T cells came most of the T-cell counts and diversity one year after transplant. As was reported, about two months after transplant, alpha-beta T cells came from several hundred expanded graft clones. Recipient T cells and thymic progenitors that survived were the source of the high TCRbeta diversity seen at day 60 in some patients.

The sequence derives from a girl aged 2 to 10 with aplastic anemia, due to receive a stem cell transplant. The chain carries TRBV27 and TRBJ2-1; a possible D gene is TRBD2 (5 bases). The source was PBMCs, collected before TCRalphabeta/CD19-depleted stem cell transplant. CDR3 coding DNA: TGTGCCAGCAGTTTAGGAGGCAGCCCCTACAATGAGCAGTTCTTC. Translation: CASSLGGSPYNEQFF.